This TCR beta chain was captured in a study of STAT5B mutations in CD4+ large granular lymphocyte leukemia. Study-level points and caveats: No patients shared main leukemic clonotypes, though 20% to 25% appeared at low frequency elsewhere. Patient CD4-sorted repertoires stayed more clonal than healthy ones after leukemic-clone removal.

In regard to this clone: Its cognate antigen is unknown.

Clones were read by immunoSEQ multiplex PCR, and TCRdb kept only the in-frame ones, dropping some. Of 38,000 or so clones in the sample, 75% to 85% were seen once. Controls came from buffy coats of healthy blood donors. V lost 6 bases, J lost 4 bases, and 9 bases stayed unmatched. CDR1 MDHEN and CDR2 SYDVKM come from the germline V gene. The CDR3 consists of 15 residues. The receptor's source is a human donor in good health. This chain uses TRBV28 with TRBJ1-5; the match to TRBD1 covers 7 bases. The specimen was CD4+ T cells from blood buffy coats. The CDR3 spells CASSTGEGINQPQHF. CDR3 DNA: TGTGCCAGCAGCACAGGGGAAGGGATAAATCAGCCCCAGCATTTT.